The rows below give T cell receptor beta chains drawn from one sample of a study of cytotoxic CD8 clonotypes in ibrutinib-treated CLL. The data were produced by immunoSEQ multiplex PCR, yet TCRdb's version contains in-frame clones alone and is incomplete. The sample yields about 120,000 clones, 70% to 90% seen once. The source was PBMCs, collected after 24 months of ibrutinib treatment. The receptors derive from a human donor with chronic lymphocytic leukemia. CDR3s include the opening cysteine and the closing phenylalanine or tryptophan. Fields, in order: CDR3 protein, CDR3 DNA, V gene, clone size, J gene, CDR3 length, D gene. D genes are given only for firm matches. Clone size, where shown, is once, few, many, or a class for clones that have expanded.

CDR3: CASSPSGTSGNNEQFF
DNA: TGTGCCAGCAGCCCCTCCGGGACTAGCGGAAACAATGAGCAGTTCTTC
V: TRBV11-2
size: -
J: TRBJ2-1
length: 16
D: TRBD2

CDR3: CACRRPFANEKLFF
DNA: TGTGCCTGTCGTAGGCCCTTTGCGAATGAAAAACTGTTTTTT
V: TRBV30
size: -
J: TRBJ1-4
length: 14
D: -

CDR3: CASIMRGRNTGELFF
DNA: TGTGCCAGCATCATGAGAGGGAGAAACACCGGGGAGCTGTTTTTT
V: TRBV5-8
size: -
J: TRBJ2-2
length: 15
D: -

CDR3: CAISESRGGTAQHF
DNA: TGTGCCATCAGTGAGTCGCGAGGGGGCACAGCCCAGCATTTT
V: TRBV10-3
size: few
J: TRBJ1-5
length: 14
D: TRBD1

CDR3: CSVVFGASYEQYF
DNA: TGCAGCGTTGTTTTCGGGGCCTCCTACGAGCAGTACTTC
V: TRBV29-1
size: -
J: TRBJ2-7
length: 13
D: -

CDR3: CASSVEAGVVGTDTQYF
DNA: TGTGCCAGCAGCGTAGAGGCGGGAGTCGTAGGGACAGATACGCAGTATTTT
V: TRBV9
size: -
J: TRBJ2-3
length: 17
D: TRBD2

CDR3: CASSQGGVLSGYGYTF
DNA: TGCGCCAGCAGCCAAGGAGGGGTCCTCTCCGGCTATGGCTACACCTTC
V: TRBV4-3
size: -
J: TRBJ1-2
length: 16
D: -

CDR3: CASSGGQDMNTEAFF
DNA: TGTGCCAGCAGCGGGGGACAGGACATGAACACTGAAGCTTTCTTT
V: TRBV7-6
size: once
J: TRBJ1-1
length: 15
D: TRBD1

CDR3: CASSLDPTSPRTGYTF
DNA: TGTGCCAGCAGCTTAGATCCCACCTCACCCCGTACTGGCTACACCTTC
V: TRBV7-2
size: -
J: TRBJ1-2
length: 16
D: -

CDR3: CASSETPVLSNQPQHF
DNA: TGTGCCAGCAGTGAAACACCCGTACTTAGCAATCAGCCCCAGCATTTT
V: TRBV2
size: -
J: TRBJ1-5
length: 16
D: -

CDR3: CASSWGQMNTEAFF
DNA: TGCGCCAGCAGCTGGGGACAGATGAACACTGAAGCTTTCTTT
V: TRBV5-1
size: -
J: TRBJ1-1
length: 14
D: TRBD1

CDR3: CASKTGWDSPLHF
DNA: TGCGCCAGCAAGACAGGGTGGGATTCACCCCTCCACTTT
V: TRBV10-2
size: -
J: TRBJ1-6
length: 13
D: TRBD1

CDR3: CASSLVVAGGGGYEQYF
DNA: TGTGCCAGCAGCTTAGTCGTAGCGGGAGGAGGTGGCTACGAGCAGTACTTC
V: TRBV7-8
size: -
J: TRBJ2-7
length: 17
D: TRBD2

CDR3: CASSPEHTGELFF
DNA: TGTGCCAGCAGCCCTGAACACACCGGGGAGCTGTTTTTT
V: TRBV5-4
size: -
J: TRBJ2-2
length: 13
D: -

CDR3: CASSSNYGYTF
DNA: TGTGCCAGCAGTTCTAACTATGGCTACACCTTC
V: TRBV27
size: -
J: TRBJ1-2
length: 11
D: -

CDR3: CASRPPWDRVYEQYF
DNA: TGTGCCAGCAGACCCCCTTGGGATAGGGTCTACGAGCAGTACTTC
V: TRBV27
size: -
J: TRBJ2-7
length: 15
D: -

CDR3: CASSLGQPGANVLTF
DNA: TGTGCCAGCAGTTTGGGACAGCCTGGGGCCAACGTCCTGACTTTC
V: TRBV27
size: -
J: TRBJ2-6
length: 15
D: TRBD1

CDR3: CASSQGTSGNTIYF
DNA: TGTGCCAGCAGCCAAGGGACCTCTGGAAACACCATATATTTT
V: TRBV11-2
size: -
J: TRBJ1-3
length: 14
D: -

CDR3: CASSPNSRSSGNTIYF
DNA: TGTGCCAGCTCACCCAACAGTCGGAGCTCTGGAAACACCATATATTTT
V: TRBV18
size: -
J: TRBJ1-3
length: 16
D: -

CDR3: CASSPPSGAANEQFF
DNA: TGCGCCAGCAGCCCGCCGAGTGGCGCGGCCAATGAGCAGTTCTTC
V: TRBV5-1
size: once
J: TRBJ2-1
length: 15
D: -

CDR3: CSVDPGQGVTEAFF
DNA: TGCAGCGTAGACCCGGGACAGGGGGTCACTGAAGCTTTCTTT
V: TRBV29-1
size: -
J: TRBJ1-1
length: 14
D: TRBD1

CDR3: CAGSHGGAGSGGYTF
DNA: TGTGCCGGCAGTCATGGAGGGGCGGGTAGCGGTGGCTACACCTTC
V: TRBV6-6
size: -
J: TRBJ1-2
length: 15
D: -

CDR3: CASSSRSAGNTEAFF
DNA: TGTGCCAGCAGTTCACGCTCGGCAGGGAACACTGAAGCTTTCTTT
V: TRBV28
size: -
J: TRBJ1-1
length: 15
D: -

CDR3: CASEGGGNTEAFF
DNA: TGTGCGAGCGAGGGGGGGGGCAACACTGAAGCTTTCTTT
V: TRBV27
size: -
J: TRBJ1-1
length: 13
D: -

CDR3: CASSPAVGQPQHF
DNA: TGTGCCAGCTCTCCAGCGGTTGGGCAGCCCCAGCATTTT
V: TRBV18
size: -
J: TRBJ1-5
length: 13
D: -

CDR3: CASSFAGTNYGYTF
DNA: TGTGCCAGCAGTTTCGCCGGGACTAACTATGGCTACACCTTC
V: TRBV6-6
size: -
J: TRBJ1-2
length: 14
D: -

CDR3: CASSYRESNYGYTF
DNA: TGTGCCAGCAGTTATCGTGAGAGCAACTATGGCTACACCTTC
V: TRBV6-5
size: -
J: TRBJ1-2
length: 14
D: -

CDR3: CASSIKPNTEAFF
DNA: TGTGCCAGCAGTATAAAACCGAACACTGAAGCTTTCTTT
V: TRBV2
size: -
J: TRBJ1-1
length: 13
D: -

CDR3: CASSAYTPHEQFF
DNA: TGTGCCAGCAGTGCCTACACACCCCATGAGCAGTTCTTC
V: TRBV6-1
size: -
J: TRBJ2-1
length: 13
D: -

CDR3: CASSSQSSYNSPLHF
DNA: TGTGCCAGCAGCTCCCAGAGCTCCTATAATTCACCCCTCCACTTT
V: TRBV7-6
size: -
J: TRBJ1-6
length: 15
D: -

CDR3: CASSLAARHNYGYTF
DNA: TGTGCCAGCAGCTTGGCCGCCAGACACAACTATGGCTACACCTTC
V: TRBV5-4
size: -
J: TRBJ1-2
length: 15
D: -

CDR3: CASSLQGRLIYEQYF
DNA: TGTGCCAGCAGCTTACAGGGGAGGCTAATCTACGAGCAGTACTTC
V: TRBV5-6
size: few
J: TRBJ2-7
length: 15
D: -

CDR3: CASSYSGQPHKNIQYF
DNA: TGTGCCAGCAGTTACTCCGGGCAACCGCACAAAAACATTCAGTACTTC
V: TRBV6-5
size: -
J: TRBJ2-4
length: 16
D: -

CDR3: CASSRMGRPHEQFF
DNA: TGCGCCAGCAGCCGCATGGGCAGACCCCATGAGCAGTTCTTC
V: TRBV4-1
size: -
J: TRBJ2-1
length: 14
D: -

CDR3: CATSSPGTDNSPLHF
DNA: TGTGCCACCAGCAGTCCCGGGACAGATAATTCACCCCTCCACTTT
V: TRBV15
size: -
J: TRBJ1-6
length: 15
D: TRBD1

CDR3: CASRKQGSTEAFF
DNA: TGTGCCAGTAGAAAACAGGGGAGCACTGAAGCTTTCTTT
V: TRBV19
size: -
J: TRBJ1-1
length: 13
D: TRBD1

CDR3: CASNIDRIGTGELFF
DNA: TGTGCCAGTAACATAGACAGGATTGGGACCGGGGAGCTGTTTTTT
V: TRBV19
size: -
J: TRBJ2-2
length: 15
D: -

CDR3: CASSLIGQGEETQYF
DNA: TGCGCCAGCAGCTTGATAGGGCAGGGAGAAGAGACCCAGTACTTC
V: TRBV5-1
size: -
J: TRBJ2-5
length: 15
D: -

CDR3: CASKGAGNQPQHF
DNA: TGTGCCAGCAAAGGGGCGGGGAATCAGCCCCAGCATTTT
V: TRBV2
size: -
J: TRBJ1-5
length: 13
D: -

CDR3: CASRPEGRANTGELFF
DNA: TGCGCCAGCAGACCTGAGGGCAGAGCGAACACCGGGGAGCTGTTTTTT
V: TRBV5-1
size: -
J: TRBJ2-2
length: 16
D: -

CDR3: CASSVSGRFNEQFF
DNA: TGTGCCAGCAGCGTCAGCGGGAGGTTCAATGAGCAGTTCTTC
V: TRBV2
size: -
J: TRBJ2-1
length: 14
D: TRBD2

CDR3: CASSIGDRGTQPQHF
DNA: TGTGCCAGTAGTATAGGGGACAGGGGGACGCAGCCCCAGCATTTT
V: TRBV19
size: -
J: TRBJ1-5
length: 15
D: TRBD1

CDR3: CATSRDLKTSEDYYNEQFF
DNA: TGTGCCACCAGCAGAGATCTAAAGACTAGCGAAGACTACTACAATGAGCAGTTCTTC
V: TRBV15
size: once
J: TRBJ2-1
length: 19
D: TRBD2

CDR3: CASSPPLWFTLHF
DNA: TGTGCCAGCAGTCCCCCCCTTTGGTTCACCCTCCACTTT
V: TRBV28
size: few
J: TRBJ1-6
length: 13
D: -

CDR3: CASSQDWTGLFEQYF
DNA: TGTGCCAGCAGCCAAGATTGGACAGGCCTTTTCGAGCAGTACTTC
V: TRBV4-2
size: once
J: TRBJ2-7
length: 15
D: TRBD1

CDR3: CASNTGASGTGSYNEQFF
DNA: TGTGCCAGTAATACCGGGGCTAGCGGGACGGGCTCCTACAATGAGCAGTTCTTC
V: TRBV19
size: -
J: TRBJ2-1
length: 18
D: TRBD2

CDR3: CASSSPTGTDTQYF
DNA: TGTGCCAGCAGTTCGCCGACAGGAACAGATACGCAGTATTTT
V: TRBV6-5
size: -
J: TRBJ2-3
length: 14
D: -

CDR3: CASSLGGRGDTQYF
DNA: TGTGCCAGCAGCTTAGGAGGCCGGGGAGATACGCAGTATTTT
V: TRBV7-2
size: -
J: TRBJ2-3
length: 14
D: -

CDR3: CASSYGQGPLEQYF
DNA: TGTGCCAGCAGTTATGGCCAGGGACCGCTCGAGCAGTACTTC
V: TRBV6-5
size: -
J: TRBJ2-7
length: 14
D: -